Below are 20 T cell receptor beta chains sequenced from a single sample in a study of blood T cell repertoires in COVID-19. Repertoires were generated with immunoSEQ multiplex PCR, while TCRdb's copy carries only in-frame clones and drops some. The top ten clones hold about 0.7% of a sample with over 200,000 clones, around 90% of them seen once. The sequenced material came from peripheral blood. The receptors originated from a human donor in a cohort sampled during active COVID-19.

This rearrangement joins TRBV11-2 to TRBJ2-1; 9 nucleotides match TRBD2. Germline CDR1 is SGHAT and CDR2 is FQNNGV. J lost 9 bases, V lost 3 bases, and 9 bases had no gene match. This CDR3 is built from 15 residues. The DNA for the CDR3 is TGTGCCAGCAGCTTTATCGGCGGGAGGGAGTTTGAGCAGTTCTTC. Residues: CASSFIGGREFEQFF.

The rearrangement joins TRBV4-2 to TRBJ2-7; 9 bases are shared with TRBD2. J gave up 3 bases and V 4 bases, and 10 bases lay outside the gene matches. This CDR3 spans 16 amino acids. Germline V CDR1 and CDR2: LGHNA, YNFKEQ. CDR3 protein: CASSRTAGTSNYEQYF. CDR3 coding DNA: TGTGCCAGCAGCCGCACCGCCGGGACTAGCAACTACGAGCAGTACTTC.

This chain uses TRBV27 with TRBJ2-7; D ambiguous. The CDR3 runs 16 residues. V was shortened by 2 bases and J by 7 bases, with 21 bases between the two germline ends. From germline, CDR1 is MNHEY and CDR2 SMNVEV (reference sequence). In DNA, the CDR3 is TGTGCCAGCAGTTTAGATGCTCTGACATCGGTTGAGGAGCAGTACTTC. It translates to CASSLDALTSVEEQYF.

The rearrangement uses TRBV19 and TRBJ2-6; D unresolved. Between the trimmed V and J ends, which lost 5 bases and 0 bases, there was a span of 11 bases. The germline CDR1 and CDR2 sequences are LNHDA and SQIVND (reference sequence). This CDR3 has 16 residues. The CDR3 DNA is TGTGCCAGTAGTCCAGTCGCAGTCTCTGGGGCCAACGTCCTGACTTTC. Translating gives CASSPVAVSGANVLTF.

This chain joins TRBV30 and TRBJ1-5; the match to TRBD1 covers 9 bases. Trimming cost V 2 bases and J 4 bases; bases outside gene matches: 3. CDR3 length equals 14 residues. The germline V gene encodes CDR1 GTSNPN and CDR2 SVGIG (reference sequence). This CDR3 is CAWSLGTGNQPQHF. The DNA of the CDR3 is TGTGCCTGGAGTCTTGGGACAGGGAATCAGCCCCAGCATTTT.

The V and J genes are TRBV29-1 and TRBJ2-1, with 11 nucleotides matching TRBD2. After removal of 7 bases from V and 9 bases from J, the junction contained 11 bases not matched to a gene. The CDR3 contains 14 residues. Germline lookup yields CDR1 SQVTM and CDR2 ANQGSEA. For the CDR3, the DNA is TGCAGCGCCAGACTAGCGGGACCCCCAACTGAGCAGTTCTTC. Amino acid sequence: CSARLAGPPTEQFF.

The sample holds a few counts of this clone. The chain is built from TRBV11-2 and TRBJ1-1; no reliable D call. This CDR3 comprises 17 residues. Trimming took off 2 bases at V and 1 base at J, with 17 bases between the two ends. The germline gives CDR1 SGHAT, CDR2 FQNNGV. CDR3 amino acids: CASSLPVYVVKNTEAFF. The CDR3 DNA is TGTGCCAGCAGCTTACCTGTCTACGTCGTCAAGAACACTGAAGCTTTCTTT.

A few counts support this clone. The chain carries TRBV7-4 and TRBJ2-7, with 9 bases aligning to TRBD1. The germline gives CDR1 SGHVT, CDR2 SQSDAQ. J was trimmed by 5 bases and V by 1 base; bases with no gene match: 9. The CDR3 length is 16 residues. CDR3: CASSLGAGTGFHEQYF. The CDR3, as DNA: TGTGCCAGCAGCTTAGGGGCCGGGACAGGGTTCCACGAGCAGTACTTC.

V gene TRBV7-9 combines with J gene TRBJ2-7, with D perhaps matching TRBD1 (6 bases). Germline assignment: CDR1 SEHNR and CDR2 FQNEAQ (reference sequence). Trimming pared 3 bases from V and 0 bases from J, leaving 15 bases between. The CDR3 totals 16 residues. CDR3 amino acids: CASSFLIQGSSYEQYF. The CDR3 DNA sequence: TGTGCCAGCAGCTTCTTGATACAGGGTAGCTCCTACGAGCAGTACTTC.

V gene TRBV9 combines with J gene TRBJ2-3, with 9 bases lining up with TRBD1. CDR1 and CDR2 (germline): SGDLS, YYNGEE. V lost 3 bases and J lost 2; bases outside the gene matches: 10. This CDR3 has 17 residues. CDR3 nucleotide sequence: TGTGCCAGCAGCGCTACCTTGGACAGGGGAAACACAGATACGCAGTATTTT. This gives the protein CASSATLDRGNTDTQYF.

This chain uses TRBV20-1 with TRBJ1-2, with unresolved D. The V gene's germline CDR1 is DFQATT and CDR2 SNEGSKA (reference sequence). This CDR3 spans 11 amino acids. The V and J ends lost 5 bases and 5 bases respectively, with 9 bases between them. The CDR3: CSAPRHYGYTF. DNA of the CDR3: TGCAGTGCTCCCAGACATTATGGCTACACCTTC.

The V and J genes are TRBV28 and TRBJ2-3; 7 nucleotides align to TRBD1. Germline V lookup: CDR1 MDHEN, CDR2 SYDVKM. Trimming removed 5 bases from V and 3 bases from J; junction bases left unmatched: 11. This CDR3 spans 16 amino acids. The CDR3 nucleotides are TGTGCCAGCAGTATCTGGACAGGCCCTTTTACAGATACGCAGTATTTT. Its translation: CASSIWTGPFTDTQYF.

This CDR3 is CASSPRGGGLYEQYF. CDR3 coding DNA: TGTGCCAGTAGTCCGAGGGGGGGAGGTTTGTACGAGCAGTACTTC. The chain recombines TRBV19 with TRBJ2-7; TRBD2 might be the D (7 bases). CDR1 LNHDA and CDR2 SQIVND come from the germline V gene (reference sequence). This CDR3 contains 15 residues. V lost 5 bases and J lost 4, with 18 bases in between.

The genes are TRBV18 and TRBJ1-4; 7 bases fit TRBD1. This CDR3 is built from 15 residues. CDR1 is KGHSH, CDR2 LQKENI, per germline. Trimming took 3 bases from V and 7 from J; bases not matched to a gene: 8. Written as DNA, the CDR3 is TGTGCCAGCTCACCGTCGGACAGGTTAGGTGAAAAACTGTTTTTT. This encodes CASSPSDRLGEKLFF.

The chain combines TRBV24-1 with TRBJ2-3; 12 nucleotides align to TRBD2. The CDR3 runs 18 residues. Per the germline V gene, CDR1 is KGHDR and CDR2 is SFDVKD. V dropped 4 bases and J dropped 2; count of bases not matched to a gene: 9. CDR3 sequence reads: CATSDHTSGRPLTDTQYF. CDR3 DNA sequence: TGTGCCACCAGTGACCATACTAGCGGGAGGCCCCTCACAGATACGCAGTATTTT.

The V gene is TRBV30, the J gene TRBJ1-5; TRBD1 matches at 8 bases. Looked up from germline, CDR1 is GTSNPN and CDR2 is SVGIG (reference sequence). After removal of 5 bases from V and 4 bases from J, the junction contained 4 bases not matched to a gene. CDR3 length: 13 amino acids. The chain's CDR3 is CAWGRGLNQPQHF. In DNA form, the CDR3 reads TGTGCCTGGGGCAGGGGGCTAAATCAGCCCCAGCATTTT.

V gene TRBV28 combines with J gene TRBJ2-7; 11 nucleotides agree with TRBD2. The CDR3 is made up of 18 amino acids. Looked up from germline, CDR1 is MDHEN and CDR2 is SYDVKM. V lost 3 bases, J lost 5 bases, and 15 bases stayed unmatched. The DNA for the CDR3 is TGTGCCAGCAGTTTCCGGCGGGACAGCCGACTAGCGGGAAACGAGCAGTACTTC. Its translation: CASSFRRDSRLAGNEQYF.

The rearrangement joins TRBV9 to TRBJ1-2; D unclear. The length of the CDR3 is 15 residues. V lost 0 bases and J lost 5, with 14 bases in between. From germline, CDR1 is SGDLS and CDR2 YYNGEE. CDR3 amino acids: CASSVVPGDTYGYTF. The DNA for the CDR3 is TGTGCCAGCAGCGTAGTGCCAGGCGATACATATGGCTACACCTTC.

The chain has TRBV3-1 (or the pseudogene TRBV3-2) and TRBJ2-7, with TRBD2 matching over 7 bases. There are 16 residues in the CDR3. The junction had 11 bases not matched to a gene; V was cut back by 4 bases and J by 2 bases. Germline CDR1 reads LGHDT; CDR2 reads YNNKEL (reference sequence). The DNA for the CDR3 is TGTGCCAGCAGCCCCAAAATGGGGGGAGGGCCCTACGAGCAGTACTTC. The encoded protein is CASSPKMGGGPYEQYF.

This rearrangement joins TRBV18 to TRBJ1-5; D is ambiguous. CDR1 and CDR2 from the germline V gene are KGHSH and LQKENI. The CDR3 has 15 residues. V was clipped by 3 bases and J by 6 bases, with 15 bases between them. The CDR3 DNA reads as TGTGCCAGCTCACCTCCTGCGGTAGCGGGTCAGCCCCAGCATTTT. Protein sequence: CASSPPAVAGQPQHF.